Sequencing of this TCR beta chain was carried out in a study of T cells after yellow fever vaccination. Broader study findings: At under 98% for CD4 and almost 90% for CD8, most primary-vaccination clones showed up again after the booster.

This CDR3 comprises 12 residues. The V segment lost 6 bases and the J segment 7 bases; nucleotides outside the gene matches: 4. Germline loops: CDR1 SQVTM, CDR2 ANQGSEA. Each CDR3 protein is one row after TCRdb ran MiXCR on the 5' RACE reads. The table lists 27,000 or so distinct CDR3 sequences, 4.4% of them singletons. This clonotype was observed many times. What it binds is unknown. The receptor comes from a man under 40 who received the YFV17D yellow fever vaccine. The source was CD8+ T cells sorted from PBMCs, collected 5 days after the yellow fever booster vaccination. This chain links TRBV29-1 with TRBJ2-1, with 9 positions matching TRBD1. The CDR3 nucleotides are TGCAGCGTGCGGACAGGGGTTAATGAGCAGTTCTTC. It codes for CSVRTGVNEQFF.